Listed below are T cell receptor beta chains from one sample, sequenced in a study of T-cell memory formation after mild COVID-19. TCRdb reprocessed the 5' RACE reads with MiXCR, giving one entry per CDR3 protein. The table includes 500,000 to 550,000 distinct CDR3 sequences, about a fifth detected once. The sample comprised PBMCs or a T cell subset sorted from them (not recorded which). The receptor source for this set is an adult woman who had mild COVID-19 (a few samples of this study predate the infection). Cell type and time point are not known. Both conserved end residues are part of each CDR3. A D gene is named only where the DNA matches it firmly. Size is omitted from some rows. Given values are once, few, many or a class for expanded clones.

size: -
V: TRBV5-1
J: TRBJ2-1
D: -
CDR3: CASSPGDRPPVEQFF
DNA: TGCGCCAGCAGCCCGGGGGACAGACCTCCCGTTGAGCAGTTCTTC

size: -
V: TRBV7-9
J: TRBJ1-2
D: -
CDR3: CASSSDGTPTGYTF
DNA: TGTGCCAGCAGCTCAGACGGGACACCGACTGGCTACACCTTC

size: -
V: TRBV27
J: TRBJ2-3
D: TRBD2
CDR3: CASSLWGGIWDTQYF
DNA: TGTGCCAGCAGTTTATGGGGGGGTATATGGGATACGCAGTATTTT

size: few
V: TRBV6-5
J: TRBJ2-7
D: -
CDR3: CASSYLGTHEQYF
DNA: TGTGCCAGCAGTTACTTGGGGACCCACGAGCAGTACTTC

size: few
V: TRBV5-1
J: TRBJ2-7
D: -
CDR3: CASSLVRGLLNEQYF
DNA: TGCGCCAGCAGCCTGGTCAGGGGACTCCTAAACGAGCAGTACTTC

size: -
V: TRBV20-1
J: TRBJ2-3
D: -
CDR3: CSAVSGPLSTDTQYF
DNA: TGCAGTGCTGTCTCAGGGCCGTTGAGCACAGATACGCAGTATTTT

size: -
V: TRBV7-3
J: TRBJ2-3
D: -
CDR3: CASSSIRGPTDTQYF
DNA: TGTGCCAGCAGCTCAATCAGGGGTCCCACAGATACGCAGTATTTT

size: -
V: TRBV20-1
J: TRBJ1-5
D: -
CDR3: CSASLGGPSNQPQHF
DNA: TGCAGTGCTAGCCTGGGGGGGCCAAGCAATCAGCCCCAGCATTTT

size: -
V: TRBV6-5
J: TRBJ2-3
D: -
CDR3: CASRYLGAADTQYF
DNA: TGTGCCAGCAGGTACCTTGGGGCCGCAGATACGCAGTATTTT

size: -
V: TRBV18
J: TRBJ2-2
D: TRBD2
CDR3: CASSPWTSGRNTGELFF
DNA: TGTGCCAGCTCACCATGGACTAGCGGGAGGAACACCGGGGAGCTGTTTTTT

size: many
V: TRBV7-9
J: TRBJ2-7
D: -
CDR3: CASSAWDGSYEQYF
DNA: TGTGCCAGCAGCGCCTGGGACGGCTCCTACGAGCAGTACTTC

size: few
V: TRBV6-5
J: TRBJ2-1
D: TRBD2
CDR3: CASRAPGTSLNEQFF
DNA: TGTGCCAGCAGAGCCCCTGGGACTAGCCTCAATGAGCAGTTCTTC

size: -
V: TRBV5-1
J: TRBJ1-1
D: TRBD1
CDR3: CASSLDRGETEAFF
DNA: TGCGCCAGCAGCTTGGACAGGGGTGAAACTGAAGCTTTCTTT

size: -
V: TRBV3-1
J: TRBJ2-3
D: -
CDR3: CASSQEWTTDTQYF
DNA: TGTGCCAGCAGCCAAGAATGGACCACAGATACGCAGTATTTT

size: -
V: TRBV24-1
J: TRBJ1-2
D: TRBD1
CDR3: CATSGTGGGYTF
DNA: TGTGCCACCAGCGGGACAGGGGGTGGCTACACCTTC

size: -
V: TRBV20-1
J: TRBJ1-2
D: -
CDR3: CSASFTGNYGYTF
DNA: TGCAGTGCCTCCTTCACAGGGAACTATGGCTACACCTTC

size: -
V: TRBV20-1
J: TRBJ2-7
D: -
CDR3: CSARERGYHEQYF
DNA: TGCAGTGCTAGAGAAAGGGGGTACCACGAGCAGTACTTC

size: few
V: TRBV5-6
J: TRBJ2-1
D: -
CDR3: CASSSIRGNEQFF
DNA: TGTGCCAGCAGCTCGATCCGGGGCAATGAGCAGTTCTTC

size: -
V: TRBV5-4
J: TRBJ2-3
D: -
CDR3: CASSDPRVVSTDTQYF
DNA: TGTGCCAGCAGCGATCCTAGGGTCGTTAGCACAGATACGCAGTATTTT

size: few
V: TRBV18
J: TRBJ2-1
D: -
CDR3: CASSPLGSAYNEQFF
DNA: TGTGCCAGCTCACCCCTCGGAAGCGCATACAATGAGCAGTTCTTC

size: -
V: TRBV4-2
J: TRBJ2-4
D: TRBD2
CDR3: CASTRDETSGRAGLNIQYF
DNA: TGTGCCAGCACTCGGGATGAGACTAGCGGGAGGGCCGGACTAAACATTCAGTACTTC

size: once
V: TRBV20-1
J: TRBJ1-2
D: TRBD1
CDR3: CSANIQGAGGYTF
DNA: TGCAGTGCTAATATACAGGGGGCAGGTGGCTACACCTTC

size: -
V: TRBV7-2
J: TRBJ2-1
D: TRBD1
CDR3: CASSLKVQGLRDNEQFF
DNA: TGTGCCAGCAGCTTAAAAGTACAGGGGCTTCGAGACAATGAGCAGTTCTTC

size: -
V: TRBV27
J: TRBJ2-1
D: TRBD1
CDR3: CASSLRGQGANEQFF
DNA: TGTGCCAGCAGTTTAAGGGGACAGGGGGCAAATGAGCAGTTCTTC

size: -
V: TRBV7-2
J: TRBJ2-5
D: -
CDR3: CASSRSGETQYF
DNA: TGTGCCAGCAGCCGGTCGGGGGAGACCCAGTACTTC

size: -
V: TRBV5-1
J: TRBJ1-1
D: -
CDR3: CASSLDIWVNTEAFF
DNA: TGCGCCAGCAGCTTGGATATCTGGGTGAACACTGAAGCTTTCTTT

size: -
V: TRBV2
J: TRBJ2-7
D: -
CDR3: CASSEIRFVYEQYF
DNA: TGTGCCAGCAGTGAGATAAGGTTTGTCTACGAGCAGTACTTC